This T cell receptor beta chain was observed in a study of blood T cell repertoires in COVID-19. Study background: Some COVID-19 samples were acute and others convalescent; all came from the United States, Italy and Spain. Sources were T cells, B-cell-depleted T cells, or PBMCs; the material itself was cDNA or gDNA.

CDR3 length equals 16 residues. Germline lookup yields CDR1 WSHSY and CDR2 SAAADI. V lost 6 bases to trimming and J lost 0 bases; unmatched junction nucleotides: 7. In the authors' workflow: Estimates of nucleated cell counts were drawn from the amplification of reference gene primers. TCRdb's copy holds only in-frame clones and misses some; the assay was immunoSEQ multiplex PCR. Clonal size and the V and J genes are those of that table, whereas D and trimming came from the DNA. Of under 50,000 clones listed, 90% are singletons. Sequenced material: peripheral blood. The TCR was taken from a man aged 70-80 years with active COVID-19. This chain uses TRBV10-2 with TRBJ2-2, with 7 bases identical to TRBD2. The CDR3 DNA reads TGCGCCAGCAGGGTAGCGGGCCTCGCGAACACCGGGGAGCTGTTTTTT. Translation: CASRVAGLANTGELFF.